One and the same sample provided the 17 T cell receptor beta chains below, sequenced in a study of T cell changes during pregnancy in multiple sclerosis (dated by TCRdb to between 2018 and 2021). The library was generated by the immunoSEQ multiplex PCR assay. TCRdb obtained this table from immuneACCESS and retained in-frame rearrangements with V and J assigned. These tables miss some clones; where compared with another copy, unresolved V genes account for less than half of the shortfall, and the remainder is unexplained. This sample is represented by about 110,000 clones; roughly 90% of them were singletons. Together, the top ten hold over 0.65% of the sample. Sequences were derived from peripheral blood, sampled in the third trimester of pregnancy. The receptors were gathered from a female donor in good health, enrolled as a control in a pregnancy study.

The J gene is TRBJ1-5, the V gene TRBV12-5; no firm D call. This CDR3 region has 13 residues. Per germline, CDR1 LGHNT and CDR2 FRNRAP. V lost 6 bases, J lost 4 bases, and 10 bases lay in between. CDR3 loop: CASGESSNQPQHF. CDR3 nucleotides: TGTGCTAGTGGAGAGTCTAGTAATCAGCCCCAGCATTTT. Using reference TRBV12-5 and TRBJ1-5 for the parts outside the CDR3, the full variable domain is DARVTQTPRHKVTEMGQEVTMRCQPILGHNTVFWYRQTMMQGLELLAYFRNRAPLDDSGMPKDRFSAEMPDATLATLKIQPSEPRDSAVYFCASGESSNQPQHFGDGTRLSIL.

The count of this clone is one. The V gene is TRBV4-1, the J gene TRBJ1-2; TRBD1 matches 10 bases. Germline CDR1 reads MGHRA; CDR2 reads YSYEKL. The V and J ends lost 3 bases and 5 bases, in that order; junction bases with no gene match: 9. The CDR3 contains 16 residues. The CDR3 DNA sequence: TGCGCCAGCAGCCAGGCCGGGACAGGGGATTCTTATGGCTACACCTTC. This sequence encodes CASSQAGTGDSYGYTF.

The chain carries TRBV6-5 and TRBJ1-1; possibly TRBD1 for D (6 bases). This CDR3 contains 12 residues. The germline CDR1 and CDR2 sequences are MNHEY and SVGAGI. V dropped 5 bases and J dropped 9 bases, with 13 bases sitting between them. The CDR3 DNA reads TGTGCCAGCAGTCCAACGACAGGTAAAGCTTTCTTT. Translation: CASSPTTGKAFF.

The rearrangement uses TRBV7-3 and TRBJ2-7; 9 nucleotides line up with TRBD1. The CDR3 totals 13 residues. J gave up 12 bases and V 5 bases, and 11 bases lay outside the gene matches. Per germline, CDR1 SGHTA and CDR2 FQGTGA. DNA of the CDR3: TGTGCCAGCAGCCCGAGGACAGGGGAGATGCCGTACTTC. It specifies CASSPRTGEMPYF.

This sequence joins TRBV18 and TRBJ2-4, with D unclear. V was cut by 1 base and J by 1 base, with 11 bases left in between. The CDR3 totals 16 residues. Germline CDR1 and CDR2: KGHSH and LQKENI. CDR3 sequence: CASSPRSARAKNIQYF. The CDR3 DNA follows: TGTGCCAGCTCACCACGTTCCGCCAGGGCCAAAAACATTCAGTACTTC.

V is TRBV7-9 and J is TRBJ1-2, with a possible D match to TRBD1 (6 bases). Between the trimmed V and J ends, which lost 4 bases and 8 bases, there was a span of 17 bases. In germline, CDR1 is SEHNR, CDR2 FQNEAQ (reference sequence). This CDR3 is 14 amino acids long. The CDR3 DNA sequence: TGTGCCAGCAGCTCATTAGGACAGAGGGAGGGCTACACCTTC. The encoded protein is CASSSLGQREGYTF.

V usage is TRBV13 and J usage is TRBJ1-3, with D uncertain. This CDR3 region has 16 residues. Looked up from germline, CDR1 is PRHDT and CDR2 is FYEKMQ (reference sequence). Trimming removed 5 bases from V and 1 base from J, with 15 bases in between. The CDR3 DNA reads as TGTGCCAGCAGCCTCAGGACTCCACTATCTGGAAACACCATATATTTT. Its translation is CASSLRTPLSGNTIYF.

The chain links TRBV4-3 to TRBJ1-3; D is perhaps TRBD1 (5 bases). Germline assignment: CDR1 LGHNA and CDR2 YSLEER. There are 16 residues in the CDR3. The V end was cut by 0 bases, the J end by 9 bases, with 18 bases between. The CDR3 nucleotides are TGCGCCAGCAGCCAAGAGTCTCTAGGGGAACTGGTCACCATATATTTT. It yields the protein CASSQESLGELVTIYF.

The table lists this clone with a few counts. The chain employs TRBV29-1 and TRBJ1-1; D perhaps matches TRBD1 (5 bases). This CDR3 is 14 amino acids long. V shed 7 bases and J shed 4 bases, with 19 bases lying between them. Germline lookup yields CDR1 SQVTM and CDR2 ANQGSEA. CDR3 in amino acids: CSAESQGGSTEAFF. DNA of the CDR3: TGCAGCGCAGAAAGTCAGGGCGGGAGCACTGAAGCTTTCTTT.

This chain links TRBV25-1 with TRBJ2-5; no definite D call. V was clipped by 3 bases and J by 2 bases, with 13 bases between them. Germline CDR1 is MGHDK and CDR2 is SYGVNS. This CDR3 has 15 residues. The CDR3 region is CASSDSRTLQETQYF. DNA of the CDR3: TGTGCCAGCAGTGACTCCCGTACACTACAAGAGACCCAGTACTTC.

The chain joins TRBV6-5 to TRBJ2-5, with 8 bases matching TRBD1. Germline values: CDR1 MNHEY, CDR2 SVGAGI. The CDR3 consists of 14 residues. J gave up 1 base and V 5 bases, and 3 bases lay outside the gene matches. Here the CDR3 DNA reads TGTGCCAGCAGTCTTACAGGGGGCCAAGAGACCCAGTACTTC. Translating gives CASSLTGGQETQYF.

A single count supports this clone. This chain links TRBV27 with TRBJ1-6; 8 bases fit TRBD1. After removal of 3 bases from V and 8 bases from J, the junction contained 3 bases not matched to a gene. Germline values: CDR1 MNHEY, CDR2 SMNVEV (reference sequence). This CDR3 is built from 14 residues. This CDR3 is CASSLGQEHSPLHF. In DNA, the CDR3 is TGTGCCAGCAGTTTGGGACAGGAACATTCACCCCTCCACTTT.

CDR3: CASSPRQILSTDTQYF. DNA for the CDR3: TGTGCCAGCAGCCCTCGACAGATTCTTAGCACAGATACGCAGTATTTT. The genes are TRBV9 and TRBJ2-3, with a weak D call TRBD1 (5 bases). V was cut by 4 bases and J by 0 bases, with 15 bases left in between. There are 16 residues in the CDR3. Germline V lookup: CDR1 SGDLS, CDR2 YYNGEE.

This clone appeared a few times. The V and J genes are TRBV2 and TRBJ1-5, with 9 positions matching TRBD1. The length of the CDR3 is 15 residues. CDR1 is SNHLY, CDR2 FYNNEI, per germline. The V and J ends lost 3 bases and 10 bases, in that order; junction bases with no gene match: 10. CDR3 in DNA: TGTGCCAGCAGTGACCCCGGGACAGGGAATGGACCCCAGCATTTT. Protein product: CASSDPGTGNGPQHF.

This chain joins TRBV9 and TRBJ2-2; perhaps TRBD1 as D (5 bases). CDR3 length: 16 residues. Per germline, CDR1 SGDLS and CDR2 YYNGEE. V lost 0 bases to trimming and J lost 0 bases, with 9 bases between them. Here the CDR3 reads CASSVATRANTGELFF. The DNA of the CDR3 is TGTGCCAGCAGCGTAGCTACCAGGGCGAACACCGGGGAGCTGTTTTTT.

This chain joins TRBV7-2 and TRBJ2-7; 8 bases map to TRBD2. V lost 5 bases, J lost 3 bases, and 9 bases stayed unmatched. This CDR3 has 15 residues. Per germline, CDR1 SGHTA and CDR2 FQGNSA. CDR3 loop: CASSPQVAGLYEQYF. The CDR3 DNA sequence: TGTGCCAGCAGCCCCCAGGTAGCGGGACTCTACGAGCAGTACTTC.

The chain recombines TRBV7-3 with TRBJ2-2, with 10 bases lining up with TRBD2. Unmatched junction bases numbered 7, after V lost 3 bases and J lost 6 bases. There are 16 residues in the CDR3. Germline CDR1 SGHTA, CDR2 FQGTGA. CDR3 residues: CASSFQERGGPGELFF. The CDR3 DNA reads as TGTGCCAGCAGCTTCCAAGAGCGGGGGGGCCCCGGGGAGCTGTTTTTT.